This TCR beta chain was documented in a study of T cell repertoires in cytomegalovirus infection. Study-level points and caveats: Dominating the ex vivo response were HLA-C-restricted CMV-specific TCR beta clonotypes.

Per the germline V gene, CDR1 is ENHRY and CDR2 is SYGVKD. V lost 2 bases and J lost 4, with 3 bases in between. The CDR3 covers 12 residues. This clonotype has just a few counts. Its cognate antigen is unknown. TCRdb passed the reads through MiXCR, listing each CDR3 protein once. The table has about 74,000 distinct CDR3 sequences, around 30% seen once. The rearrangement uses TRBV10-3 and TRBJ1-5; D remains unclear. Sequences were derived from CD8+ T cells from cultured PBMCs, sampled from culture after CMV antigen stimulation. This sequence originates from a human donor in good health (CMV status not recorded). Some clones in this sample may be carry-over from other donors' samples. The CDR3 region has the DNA TGTGCCATCAGTGAGCCTAATCAGCCCCAGCATTTT. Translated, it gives CAISEPNQPQHF.